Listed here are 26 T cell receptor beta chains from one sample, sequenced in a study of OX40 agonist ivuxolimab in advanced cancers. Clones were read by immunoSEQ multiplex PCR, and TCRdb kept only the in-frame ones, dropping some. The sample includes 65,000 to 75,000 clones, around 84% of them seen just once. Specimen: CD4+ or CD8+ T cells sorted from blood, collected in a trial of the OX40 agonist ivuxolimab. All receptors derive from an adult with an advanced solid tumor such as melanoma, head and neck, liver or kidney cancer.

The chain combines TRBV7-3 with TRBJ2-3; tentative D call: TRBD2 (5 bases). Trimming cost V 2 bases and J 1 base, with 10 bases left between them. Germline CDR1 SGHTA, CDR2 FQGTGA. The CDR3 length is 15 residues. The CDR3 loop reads CASSLEGSGTDTQYF. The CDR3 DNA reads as TGTGCCAGCAGCTTAGAGGGTAGCGGCACAGATACGCAGTATTTT. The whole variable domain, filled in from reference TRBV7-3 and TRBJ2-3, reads GAGVSQTPSNKVTEKGKYVELRCDPISGHTALYWYRQSLGQGPEFLIYFQGTGAADDSGLPNDRFFAVRPEGSVSTLKIQRTERGDSAVYLCASSLEGSGTDTQYFGPGTRLTVL.

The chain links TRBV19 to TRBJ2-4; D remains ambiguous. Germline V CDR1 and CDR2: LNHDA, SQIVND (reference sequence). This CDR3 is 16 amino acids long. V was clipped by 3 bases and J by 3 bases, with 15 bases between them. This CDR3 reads CASSMGYAPDKNIQYF. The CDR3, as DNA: TGTGCCAGTAGTATGGGGTACGCGCCGGACAAAAACATTCAGTACTTC.

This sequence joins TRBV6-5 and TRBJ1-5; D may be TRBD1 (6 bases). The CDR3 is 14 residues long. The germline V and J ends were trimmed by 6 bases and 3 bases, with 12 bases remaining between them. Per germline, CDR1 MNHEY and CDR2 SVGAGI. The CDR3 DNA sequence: TGTGCCAGCAGGGGAGGACAGCTCAATCAGCCCCAGCATTTT. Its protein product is CASRGGQLNQPQHF.

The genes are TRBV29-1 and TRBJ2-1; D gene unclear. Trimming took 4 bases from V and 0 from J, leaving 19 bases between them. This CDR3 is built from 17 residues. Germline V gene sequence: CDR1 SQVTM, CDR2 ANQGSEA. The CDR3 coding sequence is TGCAGCGTTGTTAACTTTGGAGCGCCGAGCTCCTACAATGAGCAGTTCTTC. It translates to CSVVNFGAPSSYNEQFF.

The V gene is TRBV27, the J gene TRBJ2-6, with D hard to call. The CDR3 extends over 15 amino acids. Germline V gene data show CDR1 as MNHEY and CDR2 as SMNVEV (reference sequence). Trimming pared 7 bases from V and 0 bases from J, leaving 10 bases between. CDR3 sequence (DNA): TGTGCCAGCAAACCCGACACCTCTGGGGCCAACGTCCTGACTTTC. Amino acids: CASKPDTSGANVLTF.

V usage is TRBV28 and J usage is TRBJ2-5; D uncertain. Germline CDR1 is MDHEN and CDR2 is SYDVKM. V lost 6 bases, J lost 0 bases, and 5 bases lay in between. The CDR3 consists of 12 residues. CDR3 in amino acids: CASRGYQETQYF. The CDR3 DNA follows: TGTGCCAGCAGGGGGTACCAAGAGACCCAGTACTTC. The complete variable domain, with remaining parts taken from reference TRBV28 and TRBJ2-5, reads DVKVTQSSRYLVKRTGEKVFLECVQDMDHENMFWYRQDPGLGLRLIYFSYDVKMKEKGDIPEGYSVSREKKERFSLILESASTNQTSMYLCASRGYQETQYFGPGTRLLVL.

The CDR3 DNA reads TGTGCCATCACTAAAGGGACAGGGAATCATGGCTACACCTTC. Protein sequence: CAITKGTGNHGYTF. V is TRBV10-3 and J is TRBJ1-2; 9 positions match TRBD1. V shed 7 bases, J shed 6 bases, and the junction held 9 bases outside the gene matches. The CDR3 runs to 14 residues. Germline loops: CDR1 ENHRY, CDR2 SYGVKD.

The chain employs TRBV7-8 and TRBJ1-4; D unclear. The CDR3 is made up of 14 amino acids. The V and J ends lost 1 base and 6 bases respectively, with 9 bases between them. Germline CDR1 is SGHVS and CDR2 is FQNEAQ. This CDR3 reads CASSLEPLDEKLFF. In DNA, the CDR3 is TGTGCCAGCAGCTTAGAGCCCCTGGATGAAAAACTGTTTTTT.

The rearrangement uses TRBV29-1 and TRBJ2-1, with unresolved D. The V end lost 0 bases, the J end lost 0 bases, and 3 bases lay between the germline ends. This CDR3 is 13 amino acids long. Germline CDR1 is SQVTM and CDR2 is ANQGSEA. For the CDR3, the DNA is TGCAGCGTTGAAGAGAGCTCCTACAATGAGCAGTTCTTC. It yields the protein CSVEESSYNEQFF.

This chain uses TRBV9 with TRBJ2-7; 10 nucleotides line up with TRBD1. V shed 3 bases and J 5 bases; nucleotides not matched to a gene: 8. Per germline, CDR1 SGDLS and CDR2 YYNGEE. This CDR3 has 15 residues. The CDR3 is CASSGPGQGINEQYF. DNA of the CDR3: TGTGCCAGCAGCGGCCCGGGACAGGGGATTAACGAGCAGTACTTC.

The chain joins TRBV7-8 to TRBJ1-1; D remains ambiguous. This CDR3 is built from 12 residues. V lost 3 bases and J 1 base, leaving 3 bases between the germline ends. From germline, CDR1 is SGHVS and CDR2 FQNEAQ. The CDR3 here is CASSFANTEAFF. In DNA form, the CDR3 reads TGTGCCAGCAGCTTTGCGAACACTGAAGCTTTCTTT.

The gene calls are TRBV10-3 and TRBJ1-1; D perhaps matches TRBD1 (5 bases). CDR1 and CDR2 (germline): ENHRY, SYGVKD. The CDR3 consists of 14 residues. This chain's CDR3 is CGAGEEGSNTEAFF. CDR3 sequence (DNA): TGTGGGGCGGGGGAGGAGGGATCGAACACTGAAGCTTTCTTT.

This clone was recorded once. In DNA form, the CDR3 reads TGCGCCAGCAGACAGGGGGTCTTGGCCTACGAGCAGTACTTC. This encodes CASRQGVLAYEQYF. The J gene is TRBJ2-7, the V gene TRBV5-1; TRBD1 matches at 8 bases. With V trimmed by 5 bases and J by 2 bases, 6 bases remained unmatched. Germline V CDR1 and CDR2: SGHRS, YFSETQ. The length of the CDR3 is 14 residues.

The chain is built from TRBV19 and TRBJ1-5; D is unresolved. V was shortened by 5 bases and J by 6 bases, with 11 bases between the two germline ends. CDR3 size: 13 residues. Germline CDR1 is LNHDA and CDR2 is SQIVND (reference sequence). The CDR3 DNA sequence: TGTGCCAGTAGTGAAGGGTTCACTCAGCCCCAGCATTTT. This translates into CASSEGFTQPQHF.

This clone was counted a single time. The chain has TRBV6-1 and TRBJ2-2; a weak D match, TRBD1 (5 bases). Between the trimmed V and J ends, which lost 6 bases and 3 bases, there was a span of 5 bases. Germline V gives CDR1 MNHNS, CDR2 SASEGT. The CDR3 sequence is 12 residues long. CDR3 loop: CASRQDTGELFF. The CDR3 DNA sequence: TGTGCCAGCAGACAGGACACCGGGGAGCTGTTTTTT.

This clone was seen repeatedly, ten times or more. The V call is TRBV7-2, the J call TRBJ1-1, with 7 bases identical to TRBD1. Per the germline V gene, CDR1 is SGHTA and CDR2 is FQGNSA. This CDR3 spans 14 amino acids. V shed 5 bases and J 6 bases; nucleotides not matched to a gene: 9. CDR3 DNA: TGTGCCAGCAGCCCACGTCAGGGGGGCTCTGAAGCTTTCTTT. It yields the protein CASSPRQGGSEAFF.

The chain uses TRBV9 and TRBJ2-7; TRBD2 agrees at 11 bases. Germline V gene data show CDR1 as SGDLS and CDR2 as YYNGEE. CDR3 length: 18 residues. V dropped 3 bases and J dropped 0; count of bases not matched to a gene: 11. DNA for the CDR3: TGTGCCAGCAGCGGACTAACTAGCGGGGGTCATAGCTCCTACGAGCAGTACGTC. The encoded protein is CASSGLTSGGHSSYEQYV.

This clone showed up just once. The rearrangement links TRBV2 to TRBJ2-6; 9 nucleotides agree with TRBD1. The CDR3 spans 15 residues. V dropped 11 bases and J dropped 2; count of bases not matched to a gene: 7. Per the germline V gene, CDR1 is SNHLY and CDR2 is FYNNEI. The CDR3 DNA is TGTGCCGGCGAGACAGGGGGAGCTGGGGCCAACGTCCTGACTTTC. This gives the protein CAGETGGAGANVLTF. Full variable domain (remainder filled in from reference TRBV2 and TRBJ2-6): EPEVTQTPSHQVTQMGQEVILRCVPISNHLYFYWYRQILGQKVEFLVSFYNNEISEKSEIFDDQFSVERPDGSNFTLKIRSTKLEDSAMYFCAGETGGAGANVLTFGAGSRLTVL.

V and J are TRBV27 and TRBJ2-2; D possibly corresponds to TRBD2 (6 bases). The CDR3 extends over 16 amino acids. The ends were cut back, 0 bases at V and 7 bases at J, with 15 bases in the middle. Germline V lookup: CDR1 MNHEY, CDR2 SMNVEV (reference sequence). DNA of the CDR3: TGTGCCAGCAGTTTATCGCCCGGGGGTGAGGGCGGGGAGCTGTTTTTT. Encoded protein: CASSLSPGGEGGELFF.

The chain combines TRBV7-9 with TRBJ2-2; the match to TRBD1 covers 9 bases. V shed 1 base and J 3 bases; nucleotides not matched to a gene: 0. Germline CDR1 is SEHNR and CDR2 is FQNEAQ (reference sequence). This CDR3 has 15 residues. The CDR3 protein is CASSLGDRDTGELFF. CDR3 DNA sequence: TGTGCCAGCAGCTTAGGGGACAGGGACACCGGGGAGCTGTTTTTT.

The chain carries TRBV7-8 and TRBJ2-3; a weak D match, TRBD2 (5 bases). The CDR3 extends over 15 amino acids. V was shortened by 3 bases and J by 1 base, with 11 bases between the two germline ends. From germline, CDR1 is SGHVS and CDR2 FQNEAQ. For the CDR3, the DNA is TGTGCCAGCAGCTTCGTGGGGAGCGGCACAGATACGCAGTATTTT. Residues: CASSFVGSGTDTQYF.

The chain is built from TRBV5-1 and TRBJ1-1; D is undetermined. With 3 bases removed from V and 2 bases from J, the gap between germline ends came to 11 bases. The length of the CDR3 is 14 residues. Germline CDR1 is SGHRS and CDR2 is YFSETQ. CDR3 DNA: TGCGCCAGCAGCTCGGACGGAGGAAACACTGAAGCTTTCTTT. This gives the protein CASSSDGGNTEAFF.

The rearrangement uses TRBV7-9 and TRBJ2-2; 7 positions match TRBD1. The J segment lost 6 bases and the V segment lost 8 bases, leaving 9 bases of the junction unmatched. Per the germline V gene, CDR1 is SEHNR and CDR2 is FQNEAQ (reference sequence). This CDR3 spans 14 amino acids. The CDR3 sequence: CASLYSTGSGELFF. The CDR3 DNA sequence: TGTGCCAGCCTATACTCGACAGGGTCCGGGGAGCTGTTTTTT. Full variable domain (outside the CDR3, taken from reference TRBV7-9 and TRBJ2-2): DTGVSQNPRHKITKRGQNVTFRCDPISEHNRLYWYRQTLGQGPEFLTYFQNEAQLEKSRLLSDRFSAERPKGSFSTLEIQRTEQGDSAMYLCASLYSTGSGELFFGEGSRLTVL.

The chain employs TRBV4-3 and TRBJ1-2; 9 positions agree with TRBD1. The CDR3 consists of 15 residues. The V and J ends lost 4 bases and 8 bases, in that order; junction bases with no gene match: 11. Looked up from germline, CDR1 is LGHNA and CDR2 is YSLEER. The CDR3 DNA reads TGCGCCAGCAGCCTTCATGGGGGACAGGGCGCCGGCTACACCTTC. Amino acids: CASSLHGGQGAGYTF.

The CDR3 loop reads CASSASGTNTGELFF. The DNA of the CDR3 is TGTGCCAGCAGTGCTTCAGGGACGAACACCGGGGAGCTGTTTTTT. The chain has TRBV6-4 and TRBJ2-2; perhaps TRBD1 as D (5 bases). Germline V gene lookup returns CDR1 MRHNA and CDR2 SNTAGT. V was cut by 4 bases and J by 0 bases, with 9 bases left in between. The CDR3 runs to 15 residues.

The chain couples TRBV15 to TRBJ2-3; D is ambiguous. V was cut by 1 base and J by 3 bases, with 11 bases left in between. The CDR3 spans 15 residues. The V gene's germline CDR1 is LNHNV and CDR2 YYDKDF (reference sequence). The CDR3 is CATSRVLGMTDTQYF. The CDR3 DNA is TGTGCCACCAGCAGAGTGCTGGGGATGACAGATACGCAGTATTTT.